Included here is one T cell receptor (beta chain) sequence, with context. Its cognate antigen is unknown. These data are taken from a study of OX40 agonist ivuxolimab in advanced cancers. The wider study: An agonistic anti-OX40 (CD134) antibody, ivuxolimab, was used to treat the patients.

Study-wide points: CD4+ T cells averaged fewer expanded clones than CD8+ T cells. Dose levels from 0.1 to 3.0 mg/kg saw CD4+ and CD8+ blood T cells expand clonally by week 6.

This CDR3 is 13 amino acids long. V dropped 1 base and J dropped 5 bases, with 12 bases sitting between them. In germline, CDR1 is GTSNPN, CDR2 SVGIG (reference sequence). Repertoires were generated with immunoSEQ multiplex PCR, while TCRdb's copy carries only in-frame clones and drops some. The sample yields under 85,000 clones, over 75% seen once. The gene calls are TRBV30 and TRBJ2-7; D is possibly TRBD1 or TRBD2 (5 bases each). The receptor was derived from an adult with an advanced solid tumor such as melanoma, head and neck, liver or kidney cancer. The sequencing used CD4+ or CD8+ T cells sorted from blood, collected in a trial of the OX40 agonist ivuxolimab. The CDR3 loop is CAWSERGPDEQYF. The CDR3 region has the DNA TGTGCCTGGAGTGAGAGGGGCCCTGACGAGCAGTACTTC.